The sequence of this TCR beta chain was determined in a study of blood T cells in healthy people across ages. Concerning this clonotype: No antigen is known for it.

A second PCR of about 7 to 11 cycles used a sample-barcoded 5' primer and a J-beta primer mix. MiXCR, run by TCRdb on the 5' RACE reads, gives a single entry per CDR3 protein. The data show about 730,000 distinct CDR3 sequences, approximately 39% seen once. This CDR3 is 14 amino acids long. The germline V and J ends were trimmed by 6 bases and 2 bases, with 10 bases remaining between them. Germline CDR1 MNHEY, CDR2 SVGEGT. Study outcomes and limitations: There was no known CMV status for donors, so expanded clonotype changes were possibly confounded.

The chain carries TRBV6-2 or TRBV6-3 and TRBJ1-4, with TRBD1 as a possible D gene (6 bases). This clonotype originated in a woman aged 55-69 years in good health. Sequencing was performed on blood. This CDR3 is CASRWTDTNEKLFF. CDR3 sequence (DNA): TGTGCCAGCAGGTGGACAGATACTAATGAAAAACTGTTTTTT.